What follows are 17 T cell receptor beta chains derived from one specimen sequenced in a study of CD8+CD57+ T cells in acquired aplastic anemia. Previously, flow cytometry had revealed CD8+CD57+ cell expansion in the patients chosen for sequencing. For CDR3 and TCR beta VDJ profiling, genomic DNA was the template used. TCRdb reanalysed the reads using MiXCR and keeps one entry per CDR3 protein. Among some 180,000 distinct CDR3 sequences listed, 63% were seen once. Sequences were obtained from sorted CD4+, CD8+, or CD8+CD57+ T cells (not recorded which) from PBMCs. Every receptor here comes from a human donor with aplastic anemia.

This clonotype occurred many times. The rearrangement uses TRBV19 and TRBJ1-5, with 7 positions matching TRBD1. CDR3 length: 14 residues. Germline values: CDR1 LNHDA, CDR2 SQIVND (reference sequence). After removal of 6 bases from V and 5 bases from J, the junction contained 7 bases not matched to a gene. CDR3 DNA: TGTGCCAGTAGCCTTCAGGGGGGTCATCAGCCCCAGCATTTT. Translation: CASSLQGGHQPQHF.

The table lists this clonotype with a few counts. In DNA form, the CDR3 reads TGTGCCAGCAGTCCTCCTCCGGGACTAGCAAGAGAGACCCAGTACTTC. Translated, it gives CASSPPPGLARETQYF. The rearrangement joins TRBV27 to TRBJ2-5; the match to TRBD2 covers 9 bases. The V gene end was trimmed by 5 bases and the J gene end by 4 bases; junction bases not matched to a gene: 11. The CDR3 is 16 residues long. The V gene's germline CDR1 is MNHEY and CDR2 SMNVEV (reference sequence).

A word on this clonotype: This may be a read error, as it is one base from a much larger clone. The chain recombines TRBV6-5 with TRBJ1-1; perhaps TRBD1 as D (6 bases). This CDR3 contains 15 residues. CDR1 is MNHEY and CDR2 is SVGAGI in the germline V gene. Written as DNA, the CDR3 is TGTGTCAGCAGTTACTGGGCAGGGGCGAGGACTGAAGCTTTCTTT. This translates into CVSSYWAGARTEAFF.

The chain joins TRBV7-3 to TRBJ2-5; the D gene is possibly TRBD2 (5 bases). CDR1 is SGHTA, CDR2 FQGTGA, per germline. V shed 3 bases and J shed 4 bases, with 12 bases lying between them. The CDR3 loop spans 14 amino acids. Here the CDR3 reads CASSLAGRGETQYF. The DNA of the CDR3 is TGTGCCAGCAGCTTGGCGGGTAGAGGAGAGACCCAGTACTTC.

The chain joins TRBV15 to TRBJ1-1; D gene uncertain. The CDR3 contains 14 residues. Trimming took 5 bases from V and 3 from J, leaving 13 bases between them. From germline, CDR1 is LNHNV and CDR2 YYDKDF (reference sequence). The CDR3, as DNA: TGTGCCACCAGCCTGACTCGAAGCGACACTGAAGCTTTCTTT. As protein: CATSLTRSDTEAFF.

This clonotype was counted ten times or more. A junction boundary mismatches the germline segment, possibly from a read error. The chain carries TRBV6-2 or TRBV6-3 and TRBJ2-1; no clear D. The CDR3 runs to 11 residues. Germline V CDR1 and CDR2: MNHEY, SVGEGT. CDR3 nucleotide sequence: TGTGCCAGCAGTTACGGCCAGAAGATCCTCTTC. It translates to CASSYGQKILF.

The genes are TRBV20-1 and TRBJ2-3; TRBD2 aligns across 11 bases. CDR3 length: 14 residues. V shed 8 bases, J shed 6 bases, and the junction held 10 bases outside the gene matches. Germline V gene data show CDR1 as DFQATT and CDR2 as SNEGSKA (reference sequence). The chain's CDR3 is CSSGTSGLHDTQYF. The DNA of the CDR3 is TGCAGTTCGGGGACTAGCGGTCTCCACGATACGCAGTATTTT.

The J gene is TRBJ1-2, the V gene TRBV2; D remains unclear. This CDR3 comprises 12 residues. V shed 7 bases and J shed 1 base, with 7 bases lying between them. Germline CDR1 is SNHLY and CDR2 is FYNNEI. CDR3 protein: CASNRLNYGYTF. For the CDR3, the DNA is TGTGCCAGCAATAGACTTAACTATGGCTACACCTTC.

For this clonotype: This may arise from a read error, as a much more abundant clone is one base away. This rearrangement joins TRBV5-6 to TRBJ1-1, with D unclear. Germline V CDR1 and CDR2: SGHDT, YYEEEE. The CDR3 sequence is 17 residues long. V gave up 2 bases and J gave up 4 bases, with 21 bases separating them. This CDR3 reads CASSLISWLVDLTEAFF. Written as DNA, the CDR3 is TGTGCCAGCAGCTTAATATCCTGGTTGGTGGATCTCACTGAAGCTTTCTTT.

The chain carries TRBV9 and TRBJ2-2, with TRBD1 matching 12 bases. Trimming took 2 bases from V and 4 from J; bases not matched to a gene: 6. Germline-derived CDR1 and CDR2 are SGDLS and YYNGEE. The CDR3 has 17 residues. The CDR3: CASSVTGTGGFTGELFF. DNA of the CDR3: TGTGCCAGCAGCGTCACCGGGACAGGGGGCTTCACCGGGGAGCTGTTTTTT. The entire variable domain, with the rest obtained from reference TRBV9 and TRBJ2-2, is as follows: DSGVTQTPKHLITATGQRVTLRCSPRSGDLSVYWYQQSLDQGLQFLIQYYNGEERAKGNILERFSAQQFPDLHSELNLSSLELGDSALYFCASSVTGTGGFTGELFFGEGSRLTVL.

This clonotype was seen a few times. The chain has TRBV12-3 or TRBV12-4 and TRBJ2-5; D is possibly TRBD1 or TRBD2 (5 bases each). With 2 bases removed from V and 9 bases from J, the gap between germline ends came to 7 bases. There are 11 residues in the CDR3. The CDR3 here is CASSLSGPQYF. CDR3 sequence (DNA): TGTGCCAGCAGTTTATCGGGGCCCCAGTACTTC.

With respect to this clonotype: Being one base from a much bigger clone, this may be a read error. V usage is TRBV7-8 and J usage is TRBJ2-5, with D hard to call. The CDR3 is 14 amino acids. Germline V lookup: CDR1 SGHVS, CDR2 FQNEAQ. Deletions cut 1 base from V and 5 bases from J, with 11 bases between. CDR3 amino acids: CASSLVATRETQYF. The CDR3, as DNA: TGTGCCAGCAGCTTAGTTGCGACCAGGGAGACCCAGTACTTC.

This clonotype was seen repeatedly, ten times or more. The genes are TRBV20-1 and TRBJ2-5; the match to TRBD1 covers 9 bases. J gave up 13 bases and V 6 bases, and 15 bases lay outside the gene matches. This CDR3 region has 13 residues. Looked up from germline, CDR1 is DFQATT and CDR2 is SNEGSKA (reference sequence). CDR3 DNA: TGCAGTGCCCCCGACAGGGGGGATGGGGGCTCGTACTTC. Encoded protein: CSAPDRGDGGSYF.

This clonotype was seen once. The CDR3 sequence is CASSPRGTGITEAFF. In DNA form, the CDR3 reads TGTGCCAGCAGTCCCCGTGGGACAGGGATAACTGAAGCTTTCTTT. The chain links TRBV7-3 to TRBJ1-1, with 9 bases that match TRBD1. The germline V gene has CDR1 SGHTA and CDR2 FQGTGA. V was pared by 6 bases and J by 5 bases, with 10 bases of the junction left unmatched. CDR3 size: 15 residues. The full variable domain, completed using reference TRBV7-3 and TRBJ1-1, is GAGVSQTPSNKVTEKGKYVELRCDPISGHTALYWYRQSLGQGPEFLIYFQGTGAADDSGLPNDRFFAVRPEGSVSTLKIQRTERGDSAVYLCASSPRGTGITEAFFGQGTRLTVV.

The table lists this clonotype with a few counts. The CDR3 here is CSLLGGYGYTF. CDR3 DNA: TGCAGTCTCCTAGGAGGCTATGGCTACACCTTC. The J gene is TRBJ1-2, the V gene TRBV20-1, with unresolved D. Trimming stripped 8 bases from V and 4 bases from J, with 11 bases between. The CDR3 totals 11 residues. Germline V CDR1 and CDR2: DFQATT, SNEGSKA (reference sequence).

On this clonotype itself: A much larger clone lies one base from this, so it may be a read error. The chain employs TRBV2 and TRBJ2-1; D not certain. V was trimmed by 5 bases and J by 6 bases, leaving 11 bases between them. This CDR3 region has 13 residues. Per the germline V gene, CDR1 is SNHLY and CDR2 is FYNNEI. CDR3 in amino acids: CASSSSSLNEQFF. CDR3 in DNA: TGTGCCAGCAGTTCATCGAGCCTCAATGAGCAGTTCTTC. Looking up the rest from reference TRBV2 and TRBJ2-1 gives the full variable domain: EPEVTQTPSHQVTQMGQEVILRCVPISNHLYFYWYRQILGQKVEFLVSFYNNEISEKSEIFDDQFSVERPDGSNFTLKIRSTKLEDSAMYFCASSSSSLNEQFFGPGTRLTVL.

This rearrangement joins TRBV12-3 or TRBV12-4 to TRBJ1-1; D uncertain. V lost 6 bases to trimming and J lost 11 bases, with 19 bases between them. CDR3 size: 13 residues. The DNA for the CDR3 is TGTGCCAGCAGCGTTGCGCGACCCCCGGGGGCTTTCTTT. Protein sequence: CASSVARPPGAFF.